Listed below are T cell receptor beta chains from one sample, sequenced in a study of blood T cell repertoires in COVID-19. The method was immunoSEQ multiplex PCR; TCRdb's version includes in-frame clones alone and lacks a portion of them. There are about 80,000 clones in the sample; 75% to 85% occur only once, and 8% to 10% lies in the top ten. The sample consisted of peripheral blood. The receptors come from a man in his fifties or sixties with COVID-19, enrolled during active disease. CDR3s include the opening cysteine and the closing phenylalanine or tryptophan. The order of the fields is CDR3 protein, CDR3 DNA, clone size, D gene, V gene, J gene. A D gene is named only where the DNA matches it firmly. Clone size, where shown, is once, few, many, or a class for clones that have expanded.

CASSQVPQREGTDTQYF	TGTGCCAGCAGCCAAGTCCCCCAGCGGGAGGGCACAGATACGCAGTATTTT	.	TRBD2	TRBV4-2	TRBJ2-3
CASSLLAGVNEQYF	TGTGCCAGCAGTTTATTAGCGGGAGTAAACGAGCAGTACTTC	.	TRBD2	TRBV27	TRBJ2-7
CASSSLGGGRSTDTQYF	TGTGCCAGCAGTTCATTGGGAGGGGGACGTAGCACAGATACGCAGTATTTT	.	.	TRBV28	TRBJ2-3
CASSNDGTSAEKTYEQYF	TGTGCCAGCAGCAACGATGGGACTAGCGCGGAGAAGACCTACGAGCAGTACTTC	once	.	TRBV21-1	TRBJ2-7
CASRETATNEKLFF	TGTGCCAGCAGAGAGACAGCAACTAATGAAAAACTGTTTTTT	.	.	TRBV2	TRBJ1-4
CASSLRGFAEAFF	TGTGCCAGCAGTTTACGGGGGTTCGCTGAAGCTTTCTTT	few	.	TRBV28	TRBJ1-1
CASSPPRQLYQETQYF	TGTGCCAGCAGTCCGCCGCGACAGTTGTACCAAGAGACCCAGTACTTC	.	.	TRBV28	TRBJ2-5
CAWRGPATDTQYF	TGTGCCTGGAGGGGGCCCGCGACAGATACGCAGTATTTT	.	.	TRBV30	TRBJ2-3
CASSPQASNTEAFF	TGTGCCAGCTCACCCCAGGCCTCCAACACTGAAGCTTTCTTT	once	.	TRBV18	TRBJ1-1
CASSKAGRDSHTGELFF	TGCGCCAGCTCCAAAGCAGGACGGGACAGCCACACCGGGGAGCTGTTTTTT	.	TRBD1	TRBV5-1	TRBJ2-2
CATSRGRGATNEKLFF	TGTGCCACCAGCAGAGGACGAGGTGCAACTAATGAAAAACTGTTTTTT	.	.	TRBV15	TRBJ1-4
CASSLAGLAYNEQFF	TGTGCCAGCAGCTTAGCGGGACTAGCCTACAATGAGCAGTTCTTC	.	TRBD2	TRBV7-2	TRBJ2-1
CASTLGGSKNIQYF	TGTGCCAGCACCTTGGGCGGGAGCAAAAACATTCAGTACTTC	.	TRBD2	TRBV28	TRBJ2-4
CASSQSPSVSGNTIYF	TGCGCCAGCAGCCAATCTCCCAGTGTCTCTGGAAACACCATATATTTT	.	.	TRBV4-1	TRBJ1-3
CASSRTRGADTQYF	TGTGCCAGCAGCCGAACCCGGGGGGCAGATACGCAGTATTTT	once	TRBD2	TRBV7-6	TRBJ2-3
CASSLYRTGYPETQYF	TGTGCCAGCAGCTTGTACCGGACAGGGTATCCAGAGACCCAGTACTTC	.	TRBD1	TRBV5-6	TRBJ2-5
CASSRSLGDATNEKLFF	TGTGCCAGTAGCCGGAGCCTGGGAGACGCAACTAATGAAAAACTGTTTTTT	.	.	TRBV19	TRBJ1-4
CASRGGNSPLHF	TGTGCCAGCAGGGGCGGGAATTCACCCCTCCACTTT	.	.	TRBV6-6	TRBJ1-6
CASSYAGPPHEQYF	TGTGCCAGCAGTTACGCGGGCCCCCCCCACGAGCAGTACTTC	.	.	TRBV6-2/TRBV6-3	TRBJ2-7
CASIGVPTYNEQFF	TGTGCCAGCATCGGAGTCCCAACCTACAATGAGCAGTTCTTC	.	.	TRBV28	TRBJ2-1
CASSQSGSSGANVLTF	TGCGCCAGCAGCCAGTCTGGCAGCTCTGGGGCCAACGTCCTGACTTTC	many	.	TRBV4-3	TRBJ2-6